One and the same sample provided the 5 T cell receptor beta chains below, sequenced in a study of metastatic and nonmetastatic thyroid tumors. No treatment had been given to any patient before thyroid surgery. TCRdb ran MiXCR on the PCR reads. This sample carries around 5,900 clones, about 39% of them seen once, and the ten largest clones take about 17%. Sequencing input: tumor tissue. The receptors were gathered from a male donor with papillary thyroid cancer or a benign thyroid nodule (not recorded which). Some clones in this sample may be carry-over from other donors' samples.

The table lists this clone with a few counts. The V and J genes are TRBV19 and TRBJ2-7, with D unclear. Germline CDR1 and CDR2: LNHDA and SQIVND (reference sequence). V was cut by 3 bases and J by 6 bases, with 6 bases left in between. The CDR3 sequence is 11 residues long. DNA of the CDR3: TGTGCCAGTAGTATCTTTGGCGAGCAGTACTTC. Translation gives CASSIFGEQYF.

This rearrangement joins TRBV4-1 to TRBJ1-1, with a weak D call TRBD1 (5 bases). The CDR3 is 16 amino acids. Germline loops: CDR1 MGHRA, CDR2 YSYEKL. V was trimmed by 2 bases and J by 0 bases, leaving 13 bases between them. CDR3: CASSQQGWGLNTEAFF. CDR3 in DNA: TGCGCCAGCAGCCAACAGGGTTGGGGTCTGAACACTGAAGCTTTCTTT.

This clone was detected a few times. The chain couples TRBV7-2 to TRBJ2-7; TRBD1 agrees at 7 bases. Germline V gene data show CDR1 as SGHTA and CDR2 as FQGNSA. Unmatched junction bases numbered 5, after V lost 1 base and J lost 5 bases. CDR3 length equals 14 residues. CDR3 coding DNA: TGTACCAGCAGCTTAGGTCCCAGGGGGAACGAGCAGTACTTC. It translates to CTSSLGPRGNEQYF.

The CDR3 region has the DNA TGTGCCAGCAGGCCCGCTAATACCTTTTTTGGCTACACCTTC. Protein product: CASRPANTFFGYTF. The V gene is TRBV6-1, the J gene TRBJ1-2; D is undetermined. The V and J ends lost 6 bases and 7 bases respectively, with 18 bases between them. Germline CDR1 and CDR2: MNHNS and SASEGT. The CDR3 spans 14 residues.

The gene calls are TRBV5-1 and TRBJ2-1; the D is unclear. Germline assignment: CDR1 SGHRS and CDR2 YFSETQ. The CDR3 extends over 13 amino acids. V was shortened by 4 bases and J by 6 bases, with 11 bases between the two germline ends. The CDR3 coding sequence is TGCGCCAGCAGCCAGGCATCCCGCAATGAGCAGTTCTTC. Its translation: CASSQASRNEQFF.